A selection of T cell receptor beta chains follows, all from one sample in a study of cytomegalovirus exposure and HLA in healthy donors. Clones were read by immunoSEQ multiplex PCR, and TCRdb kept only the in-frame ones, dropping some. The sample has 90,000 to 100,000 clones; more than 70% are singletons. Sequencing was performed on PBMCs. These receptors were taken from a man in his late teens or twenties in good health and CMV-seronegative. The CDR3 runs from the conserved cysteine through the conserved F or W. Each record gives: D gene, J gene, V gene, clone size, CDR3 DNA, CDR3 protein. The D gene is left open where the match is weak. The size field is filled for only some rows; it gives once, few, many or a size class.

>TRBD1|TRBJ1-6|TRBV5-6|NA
TGTGCCAGCAGCCTGGCCGTGACCGGGACAGATAATTCACCCCTCCACTTT
CASSLAVTGTDNSPLHF
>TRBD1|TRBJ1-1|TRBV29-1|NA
TGCGGCGTTACGGTCGGGACAGGGGGGACTGAAGCTTTCTTT
CGVTVGTGGTEAFF
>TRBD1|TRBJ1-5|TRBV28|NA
TGTGCCAGCGGGGGACAGGGGAGAGGTCAGCCCCAGCATTTT
CASGGQGRGQPQHF
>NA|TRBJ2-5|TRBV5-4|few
TGTGCCAGCAGCTTAGACGGGCCCAGCGGAGAGACCCAGTACTTC
CASSLDGPSGETQYF
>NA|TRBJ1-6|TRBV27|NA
TGTGCCAGCAGTTCGCGGGAGGACAGCTCCTATAATTCACCCCTCCACTTT
CASSSREDSSYNSPLHF
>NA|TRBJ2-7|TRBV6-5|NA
TGTGCCAGCAGTTACTCGACAGGTTTCGACTACGAGCAGTACTTC
CASSYSTGFDYEQYF
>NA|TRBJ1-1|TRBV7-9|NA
TGTGCCAGCCTGGCTGGTACTGAAGCTTTCTTT
CASLAGTEAFF
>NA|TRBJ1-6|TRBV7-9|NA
TGTGCCAGCAGCATTGACGGGGGGGATTCACCCCTCCACTTT
CASSIDGGDSPLHF
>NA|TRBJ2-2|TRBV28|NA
TGTGCCAGCAGGCCCCCCAGAAACACCGGGGAGCTGTTTTTT
CASRPPRNTGELFF
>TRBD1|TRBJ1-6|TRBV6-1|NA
TGTGCCAGCAGTGCAGACAGGGGGAGGTCACCCCTCCACTTT
CASSADRGRSPLHF
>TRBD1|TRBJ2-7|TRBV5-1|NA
TGCGCCAGCAGCGGTCGGACAGGGGGCTACGAGCAGTACTTC
CASSGRTGGYEQYF
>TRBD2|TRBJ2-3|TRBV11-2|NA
TGTGCCAGCAGCCAACGACTAGCGGAGACAGATACGCAGTATTTT
CASSQRLAETDTQYF
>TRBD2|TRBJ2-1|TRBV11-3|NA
TGTGCCAGCAGCCGGGGCGGGGGGGCGATTGAGCAGTTCTTC
CASSRGGGAIEQFF
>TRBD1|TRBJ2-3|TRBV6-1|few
TGTGCCAGCAGGAATAAGGACAGGTCCACAGATACGCAGTATTTT
CASRNKDRSTDTQYF
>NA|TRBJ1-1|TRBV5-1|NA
TGCGCCAGCAGCTTTGGGGGGGGAGCTGAAGCTTTCTTT
CASSFGGGAEAFF
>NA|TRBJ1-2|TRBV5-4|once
TGTGCCAGCAGCTCGTCCGGGACTCCGATTGGTGGCTACACCTTC
CASSSSGTPIGGYTF
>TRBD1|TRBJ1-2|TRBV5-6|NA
TGTGCCAGCAGCGACCCGGACAGGGATCAGACTGGCTACACCTTC
CASSDPDRDQTGYTF
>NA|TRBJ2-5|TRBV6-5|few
TGTGCCAGCAGTTACAACAGTCAAGAGACCCAGTACTTC
CASSYNSQETQYF
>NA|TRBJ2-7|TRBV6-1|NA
TGTGCCAGCAACCCGACTACCCTCTACGAGCAGTACTTC
CASNPTTLYEQYF
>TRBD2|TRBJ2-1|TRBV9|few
TGTGCCAGCAGCGCCAGCGGGGGGATAACCTACAATGAGCAGTTCTTC
CASSASGGITYNEQFF
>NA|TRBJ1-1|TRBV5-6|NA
TGTGCCAGCAGCTACGGCGGGCGGGCTTGGACTGAAGCTTTCTTT
CASSYGGRAWTEAFF
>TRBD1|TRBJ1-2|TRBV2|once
TGTGCCAGCAGTGTACAGGGGCTATATGGCTACACCTTC
CASSVQGLYGYTF
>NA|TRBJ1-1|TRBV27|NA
TGTGCCAGCAGTTTAAGCGGCACTGAAGCTTTCTTT
CASSLSGTEAFF
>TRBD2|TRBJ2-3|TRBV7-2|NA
TGTGCCAGCAGCTTACTACTAGCGGGGCCAGGCACAGATACGCAGTATTTT
CASSLLLAGPGTDTQYF
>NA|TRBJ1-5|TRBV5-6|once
TGTGCCAGCAGCTTGGCCGGGCAGGGTGGTCAGCCCCAGCATTTT
CASSLAGQGGQPQHF
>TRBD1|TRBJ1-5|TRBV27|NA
TGTGCCAGAACCCTAATTCGGGGACAGGGGCATAGCAATCAGCCCCAGCATTTT
CARTLIRGQGHSNQPQHF
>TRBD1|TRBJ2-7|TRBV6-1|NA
TGTGCCAGCGGCGGGACAGGGGGCTCCTACGAGCAGTACTTC
CASGGTGGSYEQYF
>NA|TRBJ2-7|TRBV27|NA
TGTGCCAGCAGTTTTTATGACGAGCAGTACTTC
CASSFYDEQYF
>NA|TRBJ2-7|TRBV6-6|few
TGTGCCAGCAGTCGCGTCTATTTGAGCGAGCAGTACTTC
CASSRVYLSEQYF
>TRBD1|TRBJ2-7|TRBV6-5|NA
TGTGCCAGCAGTCTTTCCGGGACAGGGGCCTACGAGCAGTACTTC
CASSLSGTGAYEQYF
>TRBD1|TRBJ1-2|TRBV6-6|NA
TGTGCCAGCAGAAGGGACAGGAACTATGGCTACACCTTC
CASRRDRNYGYTF
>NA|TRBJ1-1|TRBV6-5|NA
TGTGCCAGCAGTTACGGCAGGGCGAACACTGAAGCTTTCTTT
CASSYGRANTEAFF
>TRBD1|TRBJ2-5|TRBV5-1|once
TGCGCCAGCAGCTGGACAGGGTCAGAGACCCAGTACTTC
CASSWTGSETQYF